This T cell receptor beta chain was observed in a study of cytomegalovirus exposure and HLA in healthy donors. There are a few counts of this clone. Antigen specificity is unknown. Study-level results: There was a cluster of highly shared sequence variants that was likely a sequencing artifact.

The study ran its PCR with 60 Vbeta and 13 Jbeta primers. TCRdb's copy holds only in-frame clones and misses some; the assay was immunoSEQ multiplex PCR. This sample has approximately 100,000 clones, with just under 75% found just once. V trimming: 0 bases; J trimming: 5 bases; junction bases outside the gene matches: 6. Per the germline V gene, CDR1 is SGHRS and CDR2 is YFSETQ. This CDR3 region has 15 residues. The chain recombines TRBV5-1 with TRBJ2-7; 9 bases line up with TRBD1. The TCR comes from a human donor in good health. The specimen was PBMCs. CDR3 protein: CASSLGRGQGHEQYF. The CDR3 DNA reads TGCGCCAGCAGCTTGGGACGGGGACAGGGACACGAGCAGTACTTC. Using reference TRBV5-1 and TRBJ2-7 for the parts outside the CDR3, the full variable domain is KAGVTQTPRYLIKTRGQQVTLSCSPISGHRSVSWYQQTPGQGLQFLFEYFSETQRNKGNFPGRFSGRQFSNSRSEMNVSTLELGDSALYLCASSLGRGQGHEQYFGPGTRLTVT.